This TCR beta chain emerged from a study of T cells in Graves' hyperthyroidism and ophthalmopathy. The investigators amplified TCR beta CDR3 regions from RNA transcripts. The HTBI set primed first-round TCR CDR3 RT-PCR. TCRdb itself ran the multiplex PCR reads through MiXCR, one entry per CDR3 protein. The sample yields about 690,000 distinct CDR3 sequences, around 15% seen once. Those with hyperthyroidism were 18 to 65 years old, newly diagnosed, and ill for under 2 months. Criteria for exclusion of patients were uncontrolled infection, other autoimmune disease, pregnancy or lactation. This clonotype has ten or more counts. The germline V and J ends were trimmed by 1 base and 2 bases, with 24 bases remaining between them. In germline, CDR1 is MGHDK, CDR2 SYGVNS. The CDR3 runs 19 residues.

The sequenced material came from blood. The V and J genes are TRBV25-1 and TRBJ2-7; TRBD2 is a possible D gene (7 bases). This TCR derives from a man between 45 and 60 years old with Graves' hyperthyroidism. CDR3 amino acids: CASSEWAGAANGRAYEQYF. CDR3 bases: TGTGCCAGCAGTGAATGGGCGGGGGCGGCGAACGGGAGAGCCTACGAGCAGTACTTC.